Given below is one TCR beta chain in context. As handled by the study authors: Using reference gene primer amplification, nucleated cell counts were estimated. Using immunoSEQ multiplex PCR, the repertoire was profiled, and TCRdb retains in-frame clones only, with some absent. V and J calls and clone size are given by that table; D and trimming were obtained from the DNA. Among hundreds of thousands of clones listed, 85% were seen once. The data belong to a study of blood T cell repertoires in COVID-19. Overall study: The United States, Italy and Spain supplied acute and convalescent COVID-19 samples.

The CDR3 totals 14 residues. The ends were cut back, 0 bases at V and 7 bases at J, with 10 bases in the middle. CDR1 and CDR2 from the germline V gene are SGHRS and YFSETQ. The V and J genes are TRBV5-1 and TRBJ2-2; no firm D call. The clonotype was recovered from a man aged 45-65 years with active or convalescent COVID-19. Sequencing used peripheral blood. This CDR3 reads CASSLGLSGGELFF. The CDR3 nucleotides are TGCGCCAGCAGCTTGGGCCTCTCGGGCGGGGAGCTGTTTTTT. Combining the CDR3 with reference TRBV5-1 and TRBJ2-2 gives the whole variable domain KAGVTQTPRYLIKTRGQQVTLSCSPISGHRSVSWYQQTPGQGLQFLFEYFSETQRNKGNFPGRFSGRQFSNSRSEMNVSTLELGDSALYLCASSLGLSGGELFFGEGSRLTVL.